The 20 T cell receptor beta chains below all came from one sample that was sequenced in a study of cytomegalovirus exposure and HLA in healthy donors. The PCR employed 60 Vbeta primers together with 13 Jbeta primers. The data were produced by immunoSEQ multiplex PCR, yet TCRdb's version contains in-frame clones alone and is incomplete. Recorded here are over 70,000 clones; the top ten clones represent less than 5.5%. The material sequenced was PBMCs. These receptors all stem from a woman between 40 and 55 years old in good health and CMV-seropositive.

The chain employs TRBV28 and TRBJ1-1; D not resolved. The V and J ends lost 3 bases and 5 bases respectively, with 13 bases between them. The CDR3 is 14 residues long. Germline CDR1 and CDR2: MDHEN and SYDVKM. The CDR3: CASSFGVTGTEAFF. CDR3 nucleotide sequence: TGTGCCAGCAGTTTCGGTGTAACGGGGACTGAAGCTTTCTTT.

The chain is built from TRBV14 and TRBJ2-5; 8 nucleotides agree with TRBD2. The J call may not be correct, given that the DNA end is closer to TRBJ2-7. The CDR3 runs to 18 residues. Germline lookup yields CDR1 SGHDN and CDR2 FVKESK. This CDR3 is CASSPLFVAGGIYYEQYF. The CDR3 DNA is TGTGCCAGCAGCCCCCTATTTGTGGCGGGAGGTATCTACTACGAGCAGTACTTC.

The chain links TRBV7-8 to TRBJ1-1, with D hard to call. Germline-derived CDR1 and CDR2 are SGHVS and FQNEAQ. The CDR3 extends over 13 amino acids. The ends were cut back, 0 bases at V and 7 bases at J, with 9 bases in the middle. The CDR3 DNA reads TGTGCCAGCAGCTTAGCTGGGTCAGGTGAAGCTTTCTTT. It specifies CASSLAGSGEAFF.

CDR3 region: CASSLPTSGKETQYF. The CDR3, as DNA: TGTGCCAGCAGCTTGCCGACTAGCGGGAAAGAGACCCAGTACTTC. V usage is TRBV5-4 and J usage is TRBJ2-5; 11 bases agree with TRBD2. Germline-derived CDR1 and CDR2 are SGHNT and YYREEE (reference sequence). V was pared by 1 base and J by 3 bases, with 2 bases of the junction left unmatched. There are 15 residues in the CDR3.

The chain has TRBV7-3 and TRBJ2-7; 7 bases match TRBD1. Per the germline V gene, CDR1 is SGHTA and CDR2 is FQGTGA. The CDR3 sequence is 12 residues long. J gave up 4 bases and V 4 bases, and 1 base lay outside the gene matches. Here the CDR3 reads CASSSQGYEQYF. CDR3 coding DNA: TGTGCCAGCAGCTCACAGGGGTACGAGCAGTACTTC.

This chain links TRBV7-2 with TRBJ2-3; the match to TRBD2 covers 9 bases. The CDR3 sequence is 16 residues long. Trimming removed 3 bases from V and 2 bases from J; junction bases left unmatched: 6. Germline V gives CDR1 SGHTA, CDR2 FQGNSA. For the CDR3, the DNA is TGTGCCAGCAGCTTTCGACTAGCGGCACCCACAGATACGCAGTATTTT. This sequence encodes CASSFRLAAPTDTQYF.

V and J are TRBV4-3 and TRBJ1-2, with 9 bases that match TRBD1. The germline V gene encodes CDR1 LGHNA and CDR2 YSLEER. The CDR3 is 17 amino acids. J lost 10 bases, V lost 0 bases, and 15 bases had no gene match. In DNA, the CDR3 is TGCGCCAGCAGCCAAGAGTTAGACGGTTCCGGGACAGGGATCTACACCTTC. Protein sequence: CASSQELDGSGTGIYTF.

V gene TRBV27 combines with J gene TRBJ2-2, with 7 bases that match TRBD1. The germline V gene has CDR1 MNHEY and CDR2 SMNVEV (reference sequence). Trimming took 3 bases from V and 0 from J; bases not matched to a gene: 7. The CDR3 spans 17 residues. For the CDR3, the DNA is TGTGCCAGCAGTTTGGTGACAGGGATCGCGAACACCGGGGAGCTGTTTTTT. It codes for CASSLVTGIANTGELFF.

CDR3 coding DNA: TGCGCCAGCAGCTCAACTAGCGGTCTCCATGAGCAGTTCTTC. Encoded protein: CASSSTSGLHEQFF. The chain combines TRBV5-1 with TRBJ2-1; 8 nucleotides match TRBD2. The CDR3 totals 14 residues. V shed 3 bases and J 8 bases; nucleotides not matched to a gene: 7. Germline V lookup: CDR1 SGHRS, CDR2 YFSETQ.

To note about this clone: An end of the junction differs from the germline gene, which may be a read error. The rearrangement uses TRBV11-2 and TRBJ1-2; possible D gene TRBD1, 6 bases. The CDR3 is 15 amino acids. From germline, CDR1 is SGHAT and CDR2 FQNNGV. The CDR3 DNA reads TGTGCCAGCAGCATAGAATTCACAGGGCTGGGCGGCTACACCTTC. This sequence encodes CASSIEFTGLGGYTF.

V usage is TRBV7-2 and J usage is TRBJ2-6, with D possibly being TRBD1 (5 bases). The germline V gene encodes CDR1 SGHTA and CDR2 FQGNSA. This CDR3 has 13 amino acids. Trimming removed 5 bases at V and 4 bases at J, with 6 bases between. The CDR3 reads CASSPGGANVLTF. The CDR3 region has the DNA TGTGCCAGCAGCCCAGGGGGGGCCAACGTCCTGACTTTC.

The genes are TRBV29-1 and TRBJ2-3; 9 bases map to TRBD1. This CDR3 is built from 14 residues. Germline lookup yields CDR1 SQVTM and CDR2 ANQGSEA. Unmatched junction bases numbered 7, after V lost 6 bases and J lost 3 bases. The CDR3 bases are TGCAGCGTCTCAGGACAGGGGAAGACAGATACGCAGTATTTT. This encodes CSVSGQGKTDTQYF.

The CDR3 coding sequence is TGTGCCAGCAGCTTGGGACAGGGTTGGGGGCCAGAACTGTTTTTT. This sequence encodes CASSLGQGWGPELFF. This chain links TRBV7-8 with TRBJ1-4; the match to TRBD1 covers 9 bases. The V segment lost 3 bases and the J segment 12 bases; nucleotides outside the gene matches: 11. The CDR3 spans 15 residues. CDR1 and CDR2 from the germline V gene are SGHVS and FQNEAQ.

This chain connects TRBV5-4 to TRBJ2-5, with a weak D call TRBD2 (7 bases). The germline V gene has CDR1 SGHNT and CDR2 YYREEE (reference sequence). The CDR3 runs to 17 residues. The V gene lost 0 bases and the J gene lost 5 bases, with 20 bases spanning the gap. DNA for the CDR3: TGTGCCAGCAGCTTGGTATCGTTTGGCGGGGGCGGGGAGACCCAGTACTTC. It translates to CASSLVSFGGGGETQYF.

The chain combines TRBV7-6 with TRBJ2-5, with 13 bases aligning to TRBD2. The germline V gene has CDR1 SGHVS and CDR2 FNYEAQ. The CDR3 loop spans 17 amino acids. V lost 5 bases and J lost 5; bases outside the gene matches: 11. CDR3 sequence: CASSRIRTSGSVETQYF. Written as DNA, the CDR3 is TGTGCCAGCAGCCGAATTAGGACTAGCGGGAGTGTTGAGACCCAGTACTTC.

This sequence joins TRBV27 and TRBJ1-5; D might be TRBD1 (5 bases). Trimming took 1 base from V and 11 from J, leaving 15 bases between them. CDR3 size: 14 residues. Germline values: CDR1 MNHEY, CDR2 SMNVEV (reference sequence). The CDR3, as DNA: TGTGCCAGCAGTTTATGGGGGGGTCGGCAGTCCCAGCATTTT. This translates into CASSLWGGRQSQHF.

The genes are TRBV4-1 and TRBJ2-5; D gene ambiguous. This CDR3 has 15 amino acids. Germline lookup yields CDR1 MGHRA and CDR2 YSYEKL. The V and J ends lost 1 base and 0 bases respectively, with 9 bases between them. The CDR3 protein is CASSQVSSNQETQYF. The CDR3 DNA reads as TGCGCCAGCAGCCAAGTTTCGAGCAACCAAGAGACCCAGTACTTC.

The gene calls are TRBV10-3 and TRBJ1-1; TRBD1 matches 9 bases. The CDR3 is made up of 15 amino acids. J lost 1 base, V lost 6 bases, and 6 bases had no gene match. Germline V gene lookup returns CDR1 ENHRY and CDR2 SYGVKD. The CDR3 bases are TGTGCCATCAGATATCCGGGACAGGGGAACACTGAAGCTTTCTTT. This gives the protein CAIRYPGQGNTEAFF.

Comments on this clone: The junction departs from the called germline gene at one end, perhaps through a read error. The chain joins TRBV4-1 to TRBJ2-7, with unresolved D. The germline V gene has CDR1 MGHRA and CDR2 YSYEKL. CDR3 length: 12 residues. CDR3 in DNA: TGCGCCAGCAGTCAAGATAGCAACGAGCAGTACTTC. Translation: CASSQDSNEQYF.

The chain recombines TRBV4-3 with TRBJ2-3; 8 bases line up with TRBD2. This CDR3 has 18 amino acids. After removal of 0 bases from V and 0 bases from J, the junction contained 8 bases not matched to a gene. The germline V gene encodes CDR1 LGHNA and CDR2 YSLEER. The chain's CDR3 is CASSQDYFQRGSTDTQYF. The DNA for the CDR3 is TGCGCCAGCAGCCAAGACTATTTTCAGCGGGGGAGCACAGATACGCAGTATTTT.